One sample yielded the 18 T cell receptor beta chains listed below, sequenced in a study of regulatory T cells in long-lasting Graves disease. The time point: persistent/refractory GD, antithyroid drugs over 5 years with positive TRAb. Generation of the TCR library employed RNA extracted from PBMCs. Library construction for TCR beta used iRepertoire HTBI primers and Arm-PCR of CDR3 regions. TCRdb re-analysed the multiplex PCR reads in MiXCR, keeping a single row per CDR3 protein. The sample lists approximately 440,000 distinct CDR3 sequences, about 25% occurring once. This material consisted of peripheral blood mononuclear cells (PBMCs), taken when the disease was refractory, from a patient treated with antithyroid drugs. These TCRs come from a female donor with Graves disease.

The CDR3 region has the DNA TGTGCCAGCAGCTTAAGGGGGAGATCCACTGAAGCTTTCTTT. It is translated as CASSLRGRSTEAFF. The chain links TRBV7-3 to TRBJ1-1, with a weak D call TRBD1 (5 bases). Germline V gene data show CDR1 as SGHTA and CDR2 as FQGTGA. The ends were cut back, 1 base at V and 4 bases at J, with 10 bases in the middle. The CDR3 consists of 14 residues.

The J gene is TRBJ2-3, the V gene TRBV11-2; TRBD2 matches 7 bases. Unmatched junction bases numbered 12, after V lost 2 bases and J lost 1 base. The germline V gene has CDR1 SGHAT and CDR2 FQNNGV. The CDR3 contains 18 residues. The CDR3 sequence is CASSLSGAWVGGTDTQYF. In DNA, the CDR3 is TGTGCCAGCAGCTTAAGCGGGGCCTGGGTCGGGGGCACAGATACGCAGTATTTT.

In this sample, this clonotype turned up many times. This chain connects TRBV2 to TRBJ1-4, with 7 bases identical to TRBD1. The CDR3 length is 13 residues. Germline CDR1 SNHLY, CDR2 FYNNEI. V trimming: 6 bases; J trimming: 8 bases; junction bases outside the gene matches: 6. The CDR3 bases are TGTGCCAGCAGCAGAGACAGGGCCGAAAAACTGTTTTTT. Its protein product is CASSRDRAEKLFF.

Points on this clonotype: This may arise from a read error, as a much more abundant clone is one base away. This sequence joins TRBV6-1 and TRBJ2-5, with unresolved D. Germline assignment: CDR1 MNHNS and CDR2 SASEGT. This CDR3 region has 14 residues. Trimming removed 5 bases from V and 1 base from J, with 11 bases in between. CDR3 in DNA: TGTGCCAGCAGTATACGACGGGCCCAAGAGACCCAGTACTTC. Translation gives CASSIRRAQETQYF.

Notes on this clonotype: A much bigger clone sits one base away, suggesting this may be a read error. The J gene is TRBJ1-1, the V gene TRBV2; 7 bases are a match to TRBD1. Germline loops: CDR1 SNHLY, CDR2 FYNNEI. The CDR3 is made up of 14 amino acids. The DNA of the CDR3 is TGTGTCAGCAGCGTGGGACAGCCTGGAGCTGAAGCTTTCTTT. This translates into CVSSVGQPGAEAFF.

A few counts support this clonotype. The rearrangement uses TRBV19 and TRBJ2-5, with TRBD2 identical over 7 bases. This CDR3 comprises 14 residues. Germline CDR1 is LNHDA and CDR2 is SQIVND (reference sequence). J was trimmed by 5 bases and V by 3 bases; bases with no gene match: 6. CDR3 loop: CASSIGGGSETQYF. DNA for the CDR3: TGTGCCAGTAGTATTGGGGGAGGGAGCGAGACCCAGTACTTC.

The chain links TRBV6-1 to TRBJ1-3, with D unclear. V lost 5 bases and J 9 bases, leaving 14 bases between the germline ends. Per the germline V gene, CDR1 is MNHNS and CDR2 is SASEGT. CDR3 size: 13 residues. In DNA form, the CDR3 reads TGTGCCAGCAGTCCCCTCAATCGAGGCACCATATATTTT. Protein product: CASSPLNRGTIYF.

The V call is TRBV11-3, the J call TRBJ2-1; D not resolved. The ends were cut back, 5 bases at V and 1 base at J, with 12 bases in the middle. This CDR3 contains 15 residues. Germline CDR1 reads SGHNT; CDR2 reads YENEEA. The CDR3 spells CASSPCLRSYNEQFF. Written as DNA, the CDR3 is TGTGCCAGCAGCCCGTGCCTGAGATCCTACAATGAGCAGTTCTTC. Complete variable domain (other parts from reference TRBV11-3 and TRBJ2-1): EAGVVQSPRYKIIEKKQPVAFWCNPISGHNTLYWYLQNLGQGPELLIRYENEEAVDDSQLPKDRFSAERLKGVDSTLKIQPAELGDSAVYLCASSPCLRSYNEQFFGPGTRLTVL.

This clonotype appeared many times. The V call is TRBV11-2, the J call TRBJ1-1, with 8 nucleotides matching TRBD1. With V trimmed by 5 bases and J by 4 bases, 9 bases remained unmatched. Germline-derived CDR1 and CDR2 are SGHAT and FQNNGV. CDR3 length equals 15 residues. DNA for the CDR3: TGTGCCAGCAGCCTCGGACAGGGAGGGGGCACTGAAGCTTTCTTT. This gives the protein CASSLGQGGGTEAFF.

The CDR3 protein is CSAPPGGGLSEAFF. The CDR3 DNA is TGCAGTGCTCCGCCTGGGGGTGGTTTGAGTGAAGCTTTCTTT. The rearrangement links TRBV20-1 to TRBJ1-1, with D perhaps TRBD1 (5 bases). The CDR3 contains 14 residues. Germline V gene data show CDR1 as DFQATT and CDR2 as SNEGSKA (reference sequence). The V end lost 5 bases, the J end lost 7 bases, and 20 bases lay between the germline ends.

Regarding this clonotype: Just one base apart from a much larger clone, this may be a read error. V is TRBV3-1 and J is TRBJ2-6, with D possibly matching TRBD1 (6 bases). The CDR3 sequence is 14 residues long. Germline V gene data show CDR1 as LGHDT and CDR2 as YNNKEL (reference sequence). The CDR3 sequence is CASGHRAGANALTF. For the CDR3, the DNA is TGTGCCAGCGGACACAGGGCTGGGGCCAACGCCCTGACTTTC. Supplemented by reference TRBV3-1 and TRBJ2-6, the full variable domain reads DTAVSQTPKYLVTQMGNDKSIKCEQNLGHDTMYWYKQDSKKFLKIMFSYNNKELIINETVPNRFSPKSPDKAHLNLHINSLELGDSAVYFCASGHRAGANALTFGAGSRLTVL.

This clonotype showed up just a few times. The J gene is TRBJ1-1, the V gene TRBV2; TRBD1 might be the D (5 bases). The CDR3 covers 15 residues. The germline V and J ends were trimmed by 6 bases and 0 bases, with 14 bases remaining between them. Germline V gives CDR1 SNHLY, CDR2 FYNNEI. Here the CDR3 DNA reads TGTGCCAGCAGACCTAGGGGCGGATTGAACACTGAAGCTTTCTTT. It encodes CASRPRGGLNTEAFF.

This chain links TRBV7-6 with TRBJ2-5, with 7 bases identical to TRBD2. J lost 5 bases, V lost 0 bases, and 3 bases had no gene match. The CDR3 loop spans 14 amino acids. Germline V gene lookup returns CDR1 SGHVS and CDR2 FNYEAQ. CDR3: CASSLAVGGETQYF. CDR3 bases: TGTGCCAGCAGCTTAGCCGTGGGGGGGGAGACCCAGTACTTC.

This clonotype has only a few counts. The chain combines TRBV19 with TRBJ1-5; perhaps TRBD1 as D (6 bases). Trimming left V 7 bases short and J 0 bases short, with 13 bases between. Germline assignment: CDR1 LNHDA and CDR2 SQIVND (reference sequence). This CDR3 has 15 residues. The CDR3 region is CASKGQINSNQPQHF. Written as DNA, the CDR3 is TGTGCCAGTAAAGGACAGATTAATAGCAATCAGCCCCAGCATTTT.

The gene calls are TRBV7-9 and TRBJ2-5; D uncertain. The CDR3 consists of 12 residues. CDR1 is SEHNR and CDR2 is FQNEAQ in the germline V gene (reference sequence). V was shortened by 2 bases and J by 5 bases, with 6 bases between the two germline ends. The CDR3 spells CASSLQRETQYF. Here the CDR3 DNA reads TGTGCCAGCAGCTTACAAAGGGAGACCCAGTACTTC.

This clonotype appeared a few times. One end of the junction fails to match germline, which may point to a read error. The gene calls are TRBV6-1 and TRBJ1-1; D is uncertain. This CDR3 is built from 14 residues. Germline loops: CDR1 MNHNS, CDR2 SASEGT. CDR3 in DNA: TGTTCCAGCTCGGGAAAAAACTTGAACACTGAAGCTTTCTTT. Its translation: CSSSGKNLNTEAFF.

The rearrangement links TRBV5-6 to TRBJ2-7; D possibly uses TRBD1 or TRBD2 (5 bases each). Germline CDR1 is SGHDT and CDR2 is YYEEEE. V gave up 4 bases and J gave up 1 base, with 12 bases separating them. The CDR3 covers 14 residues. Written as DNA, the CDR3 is TGTGCCAGCAGCCAAGCAGGGACGTCCTACGAGCAGTACTTC. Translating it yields CASSQAGTSYEQYF.

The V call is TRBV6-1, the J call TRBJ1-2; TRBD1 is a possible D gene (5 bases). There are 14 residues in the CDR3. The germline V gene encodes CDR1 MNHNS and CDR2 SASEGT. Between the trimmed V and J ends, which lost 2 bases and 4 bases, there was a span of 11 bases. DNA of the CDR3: TGTGCCAGCAGTGAAAAGGGGTCGGTCTATGGCTACACCTTC. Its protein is CASSEKGSVYGYTF.